The 16 T cell receptor beta chains below come from one sample, sequenced in a study of molecular identifiers for immune sequencing clone quantification. MiXCR, run by TCRdb on the PCR reads, gives a single entry per CDR3 protein. This sample yields approximately 590,000 distinct CDR3 sequences, of which around 25% are seen a single time; about 0.84% belongs to the top ten. Sequences were obtained from naive CD8+ T cells from blood, with Jurkat cell RNA spiked in. Subset given: FACS-sorted CD8+CD4-CCR7+CD45RA+ naive T cells. These receptors all come from a human donor in good health. Some libraries in this study had Jurkat cell RNA spiked in.

The sample holds many counts of this clonotype. V gene TRBV7-2 combines with J gene TRBJ2-3; D possibly corresponds to TRBD2 (6 bases). CDR3 length: 17 amino acids. Between the trimmed V and J ends, which lost 4 bases and 2 bases, there was a span of 19 bases. Germline CDR1 SGHTA, CDR2 FQGNSA. DNA for the CDR3: TGTGCCAGCAGCTACCGTGGTGCGGGAAGGTTCACAGATACGCAGTATTTT. Translated, it gives CASSYRGAGRFTDTQYF.

This sequence joins TRBV27 and TRBJ1-2, with a possible D match to TRBD1 (6 bases). The CDR3 contains 16 residues. Trimming removed 5 bases at V and 4 bases at J, with 20 bases between. The germline CDR1 and CDR2 sequences are MNHEY and SMNVEV (reference sequence). The CDR3 sequence: CASSEKDSLALYGYTF. The CDR3 region has the DNA TGTGCCAGCAGTGAGAAGGACAGCCTCGCCCTCTATGGCTACACCTTC.

This clonotype was seen ten or more times. The chain uses TRBV5-1 and TRBJ2-3; 13 nucleotides match TRBD2. This CDR3 spans 16 amino acids. V gave up 3 bases and J gave up 3 bases; unmatched junction bases: 4. The V gene's germline CDR1 is SGHRS and CDR2 YFSETQ. CDR3 loop: CASSWTSGSHTDTQYF. The DNA for the CDR3 is TGCGCCAGCAGCTGGACTAGCGGGAGCCATACAGATACGCAGTATTTT.

Ten or more counts support this clonotype. CDR3: CASSHGKTGTEAFF. As DNA, the CDR3 is TGTGCCAGCAGTCACGGGAAGACGGGGACTGAAGCTTTCTTT. The V gene is TRBV6-2 or TRBV6-3, the J gene TRBJ1-1; no clear D. From germline, CDR1 is MNHEY and CDR2 SVGEGT. The germline V and J ends were trimmed by 5 bases and 5 bases, with 15 bases remaining between them. The CDR3 has 14 amino acids.

Notes on this clonotype: A read error is possible here, since a much larger clone lies one base away. The V and J genes are TRBV6-2 or TRBV6-3 and TRBJ2-7; a weak D match, TRBD2 (5 bases). Germline CDR1 reads MNHEY; CDR2 reads SVGEGT. The CDR3 covers 13 residues. In DNA form, the CDR3 reads TGTGCCGGCAGTTACGGGCGGGCCTACGAGCAGTACTTC. Its protein is CAGSYGRAYEQYF.

This clonotype appeared a few times. V usage is TRBV24-1 and J usage is TRBJ1-5; D is uncertain. This CDR3 has 13 residues. Germline V gives CDR1 KGHDR, CDR2 SFDVKD. V was cut by 8 bases and J by 2 bases, with 9 bases left in between. CDR3 protein: CATKFDGNQPQHF. CDR3 DNA sequence: TGTGCCACCAAGTTCGATGGCAATCAGCCCCAGCATTTT.

This clonotype showed up just a few times. The chain links TRBV19 to TRBJ1-4, with D possibly matching TRBD1 (6 bases). The germline CDR1 and CDR2 sequences are LNHDA and SQIVND (reference sequence). The CDR3 consists of 18 residues. V was pared by 6 bases and J by 6 bases, with 26 bases between. CDR3 loop: CASRNRDTTKLWDEKLFF. In DNA form, the CDR3 reads TGTGCCAGTAGGAACCGGGACACAACGAAATTGTGGGATGAAAAACTGTTTTTT.

This clonotype was counted at least ten times. The chain carries TRBV4-2 and TRBJ2-7, with 7 bases fitting TRBD2. The V segment lost 4 bases and the J segment 0 bases; nucleotides outside the gene matches: 9. The CDR3 sequence is 16 residues long. Germline-derived CDR1 and CDR2 are LGHNA and YNFKEQ. The CDR3 coding sequence is TGTGCCAGCAGCCCAGAGGAGCGGACTAGCTCCTACGAGCAGTACTTC. The encoded protein is CASSPEERTSSYEQYF.

On this clonotype itself: It may be a read error: a sequence one base away is much more abundant. This is likely a read error, given that the CDR3 carries no conserved phenylalanine or tryptophan at its end. The rearrangement uses TRBV7-9 and TRBJ1-4; 8 bases match TRBD1. Looked up from germline, CDR1 is SEHNR and CDR2 is FQNEAQ (reference sequence). The ends lost 0 bases at V and 5 bases at J; junction bases unmatched: 8. The CDR3 covers 17 residues. The CDR3 sequence: CASSLAPATGVNEKLFS. The CDR3 DNA reads as TGTGCCAGCAGCTTAGCGCCGGCGACAGGGGTAAATGAAAAACTGTTTTCT.

About this clonotype itself: It may be a read error: a sequence one base away is much more abundant. The chain recombines TRBV19 with TRBJ1-1; D is ambiguous. V was cut by 1 base and J by 4 bases, with 7 bases left in between. The CDR3 runs to 13 residues. Germline CDR1 reads LNHDA; CDR2 reads SQIVND (reference sequence). CDR3 DNA sequence: TGTGCCAGTAGTATAGGCGTTGTCACTGAAGCTTTCTTT. This encodes CASSIGVVTEAFF.

About this clonotype: Being one base from a much bigger clone, this may be a read error. Here the CDR3 DNA reads TGCGCCAGCAGCTTCGACAGTGTAAATCAGCCCCAGTATTTT. Encoded protein: CASSFDSVNQPQYF. The chain employs TRBV5-1 and TRBJ1-5, with D possibly being TRBD1 (5 bases). The DNA end is a closer match to TRBJ2-3, so the J assignment may be wrong. This CDR3 comprises 14 residues. Germline CDR1 reads SGHRS; CDR2 reads YFSETQ.

This clonotype appeared many times. The rearrangement joins TRBV7-9 to TRBJ1-1; D might be TRBD1 (5 bases). The germline V gene encodes CDR1 SEHNR and CDR2 FQNEAQ (reference sequence). V was trimmed by 6 bases and J by 4 bases, leaving 15 bases between them. There are 14 residues in the CDR3. The CDR3 region is CASRQQGGGTEAFF. In DNA, the CDR3 is TGTGCCAGCAGACAGCAGGGCGGTGGCACTGAAGCTTTCTTT.

As DNA, the CDR3 is TGTGCCAGCTCACCAGGGTCGGTGACAGATGGGTCTGATACGCAGTATTTT. As protein: CASSPGSVTDGSDTQYF. This sequence joins TRBV18 and TRBJ2-3, with D perhaps matching TRBD1 (5 bases). Deletions cut 2 bases from V and 6 bases from J, with 21 bases between. CDR3 length equals 17 residues. Germline V lookup: CDR1 KGHSH, CDR2 LQKENI.

This clonotype was seen ten or more times. This sequence joins TRBV7-9 and TRBJ2-2; no definite D call. This CDR3 comprises 16 residues. V was clipped by 5 bases and J by 4 bases, with 17 bases between them. Germline values: CDR1 SEHNR, CDR2 FQNEAQ (reference sequence). The CDR3 nucleotides read TGTGCCAGCAGCCATCCACCTCCTGGCTTCACCGGGGAGCTGTTTTTT. As protein: CASSHPPPGFTGELFF.

The chain employs TRBV19 and TRBJ2-7; tentative D call: TRBD1 (6 bases). Germline CDR1 LNHDA, CDR2 SQIVND (reference sequence). The CDR3 contains 14 residues. V was pared by 5 bases and J by 7 bases, with 18 bases between. DNA of the CDR3: TGTGCCAGTAGTTTTGGACAGCCTCACGAGGAGCAGTACTTC. This translates into CASSFGQPHEEQYF.

This clonotype was counted at least ten times. V usage is TRBV4-3 and J usage is TRBJ1-1; 7 bases are a match to TRBD1. The V and J ends lost 6 bases and 3 bases, in that order; junction bases with no gene match: 7. CDR3 size: 14 residues. The germline gives CDR1 LGHNA, CDR2 YSLEER. This chain's CDR3 is CASRIDRADTEAFF. The CDR3 DNA reads TGCGCCAGCAGAATCGACAGGGCGGACACTGAAGCTTTCTTT.